The clone carrying this TCR beta chain has a count of ten or more. Its antigen is as yet unknown. CDR3 length: 13 residues. The V end was cut by 0 bases, the J end by 6 bases, with 9 bases between. For TCR beta, libraries came from iRepertoire HTBI primers and Arm-PCR of CDR3 regions. From the multiplex PCR reads, TCRdb called clonotypes with MiXCR, one entry per CDR3 protein. The table lists 250,000 to 300,000 distinct CDR3 sequences, 22% of them singletons. This specimen belongs to a study of regulatory T cells in long-lasting Graves disease. Findings and caveats of the study: Persistent disease showed a preference for TRBV28, TRBJ1-2 and TRBJ2-5. Possibly, too few samples lowered accuracy.

Time point specified: persistent/refractory GD, antithyroid drugs over 5 years with positive TRAb. There was RNA extracted from PBMCs, and the TCR library was made from it. Diagnoses of Graves' disease were made by American Thyroid Association guidelines. The receptor's source is a female donor with Graves disease. Specimen: peripheral blood mononuclear cells (PBMCs), collected when the disease was refractory, from a patient treated with antithyroid drugs. The chain combines TRBV12-3 or TRBV12-4 with TRBJ2-7; D not certain. This chain's CDR3 is CASSLAERFEQYF. The CDR3, as DNA: TGTGCCAGCAGTTTAGCGGAGAGGTTCGAGCAGTACTTC.